These T cell receptor beta chains were read from a single sample in a study of cytomegalovirus exposure and HLA in healthy donors. Sequenced by immunoSEQ multiplex PCR; TCRdb stores in-frame clones only, minus some. The repertoire has 100,000 to 150,000 clones, roughly 10% of them found once; the top ten carry under 6%. Material for sequencing was PBMCs. Source of these receptors: a young woman in good health and CMV-seropositive. Each CDR3 is given with its conserved first and last residue. D genes are given only for firm matches. The size field is filled for only some rows; it gives once, few, many or a size class.

>TRBJ1-6|few|NA|TRBV5-1
CASSLLTDYNSPLHF
TGCGCCAGCAGCCTTCTTACTGACTATAATTCACCCCTCCACTTT
>TRBJ1-5|few|TRBD1|TRBV6-5
CASRETGGNQPQHF
TGTGCCAGCAGAGAGACAGGGGGCAATCAGCCCCAGCATTTT
>TRBJ1-2|few|NA|TRBV5-6
CASSLIGGANYGYPF
TGTGCCAGCAGCTTGATAGGGGGAGCTAACTATGGCTACCCCTTC
>TRBJ2-7|NA|NA|TRBV6-1
CASSEAMGLREQYF
TGTGCCAGCAGTGAAGCTATGGGACTCCGTGAGCAGTACTTC
>TRBJ1-1|few|TRBD1|TRBV6-5
CASSYSQQGAERAFF
TGTGCCAGCAGTTACTCCCAACAGGGGGCGGAAAGAGCTTTCTTT
>TRBJ1-2|few|NA|TRBV28
CASSFGGGTNYGYTF
TGTGCCAGCAGTTTTGGGGGCGGTACCAACTATGGCTACACCTTC
>TRBJ2-2|few|NA|TRBV5-1
CASSLASGNTGELFF
TGCGCCAGCAGCTTGGCCAGCGGGAACACCGGGGAGCTGTTTTTT
>TRBJ2-1|NA|TRBD2|TRBV5-1
CASSLASSGNNEQFF
TGCGCCAGCAGCTTGGCGTCTAGCGGTAACAATGAGCAGTTCTTC
>TRBJ1-2|few|TRBD1|TRBV28
CASSFFTGVGYTF
TGTGCCAGCAGTTTTTTTACAGGGGTAGGCTACACCTTC
>TRBJ1-2|few|NA|TRBV12-5
CASGFGGPNYGYTF
TGTGCTAGTGGTTTTGGTGGGCCTAACTATGGCTACACCTTC
>TRBJ2-5|NA|NA|TRBV7-2
CASSFYQETQYF
TGTGCCAGCAGCTTCTACCAAGAGACCCAGTACTTC
>TRBJ2-1|NA|TRBD2|TRBV27
CASSLTSGSNEQFF
TGTGCCAGCAGTTTAACTAGCGGGAGTAATGAGCAGTTCTTC
>TRBJ1-4|NA|NA|TRBV5-4
CEGLANEKLFF
TGTGAGGGGCTGGCTAATGAAAAACTGTTTTTT
>TRBJ2-5|few|NA|TRBV11-3
CASSSITARDRGKRETQYF
TGTGCCAGCAGCTCAATTACGGCGCGGGATCGGGGTAAGAGGGAGACCCAGTACTTC
>TRBJ1-1|NA|NA|TRBV13
CASSLRGGRGLAFF
TGTGCCAGCAGCCTAAGGGGGGGGCGCGGGCTAGCTTTCTTT
>TRBJ1-1|NA|NA|TRBV20-1
CSASRGTEAFF
TGCAGTGCTAGTCGGGGCACTGAAGCTTTCTTT
>TRBJ2-3|many|TRBD2|TRBV6-4
CASSDSGLAGAVDTQYF
TGTGCCAGCAGTGACTCAGGACTAGCGGGAGCGGTAGATACGCAGTATTTT
>TRBJ1-1|NA|TRBD1|TRBV4-1
CASSHGQGAFF
TGCGCCAGCAGCCATGGACAGGGCGCTTTCTTT
>TRBJ1-5|NA|NA|TRBV5-6
CASSLRGGLDQPQHF
TGTGCCAGCAGCCTGAGGGGGGGCTTGGATCAGCCCCAGCATTTT
>TRBJ2-1|NA|NA|TRBV30
CAWSAPLDSEFF
TGTGCCTGGAGTGCCCCATTGGACAGTGAATTCTTC
>TRBJ2-7|few|TRBD1|TRBV5-1
CASSLAETGEAYEQYF
TGCGCCAGCAGCTTGGCCGAGACAGGGGAGGCCTACGAGCAGTACTTC
>TRBJ1-3|few|NA|TRBV29-1
CSVEDGSSSGNTIYF
TGCAGCGTTGAAGATGGGAGTAGCTCTGGAAACACCATATATTTT
>TRBJ2-7|few|NA|TRBV27
CASRRLDEQYF
TGTGCCAGCCGGAGGTTGGACGAGCAGTACTTC
>TRBJ2-5|NA|TRBD2|TRBV5-1
CASSGGMLQETQYF
TGCGCCAGCTCGGGGGGAATGCTACAAGAGACCCAGTACTTC
>TRBJ2-5|few|TRBD2|TRBV20-1
CSASSGETQYF
TGCAGTGCTAGTAGCGGGGAGACCCAGTACTTC
>TRBJ2-1|few|TRBD2|TRBV7-9
CASSLAAGGGYNEQFF
TGTGCCAGCAGCTTAGCGGCGGGAGGTGGATACAATGAGCAGTTCTTC
>TRBJ1-1|NA|TRBD1|TRBV7-6
CASSLGQGSTEAFF
TGTGCCAGCAGCTTAGGACAGGGTTCAACTGAAGCTTTCTTT
>TRBJ2-5|NA|NA|TRBV4-1
CASSLRSDRETQYF
TGCGCCAGCAGCCTACGGTCCGATCGTGAGACCCAGTACTTC
>TRBJ1-4|few|NA|TRBV6-1
CASSENGARGIGEKLFF
TGTGCCAGCAGCGAAAACGGGGCTAGGGGGATCGGTGAAAAACTGTTTTTT
>TRBJ2-2|NA|NA|TRBV6-1
CASSRDITNTGELFF
TGTGCCAGCAGCCGGGACATCACGAACACCGGGGAGCTGTTTTTT
>TRBJ1-3|NA|NA|TRBV5-6
CASSLRGWDRNTIYF
TGTGCCAGCAGCTTGAGGGGTTGGGATCGAAACACCATATATTTT
>TRBJ2-1|NA|NA|TRBV4-1
CASSQELAPNFEQFF
TGCGCCAGCAGCCAAGAACTAGCACCAAACTTCGAGCAGTTCTTC
>TRBJ2-7|few|NA|TRBV11-2
CASSLVTGLAYEQYF
TGTGCCAGCAGCTTAGTGACGGGACTCGCCTACGAGCAGTACTTC
>TRBJ1-4|NA|NA|TRBV19
CASSQQGGNNEKLFF
TGTGCCAGTAGCCAACAAGGGGGAAACAATGAAAAACTGTTTTTT
>TRBJ2-3|few|TRBD2|TRBV18
CASSGVRGSDSTDTQYF
TGTGCCAGCTCAGGGGTCCGCGGGAGCGATAGCACAGATACGCAGTATTTT
>TRBJ1-2|NA|TRBD1|TRBV10-3
CAISGTGTAAGSF
TGTGCCATCAGTGGGACAGGGACGGCCGCCGGGTCCTTC